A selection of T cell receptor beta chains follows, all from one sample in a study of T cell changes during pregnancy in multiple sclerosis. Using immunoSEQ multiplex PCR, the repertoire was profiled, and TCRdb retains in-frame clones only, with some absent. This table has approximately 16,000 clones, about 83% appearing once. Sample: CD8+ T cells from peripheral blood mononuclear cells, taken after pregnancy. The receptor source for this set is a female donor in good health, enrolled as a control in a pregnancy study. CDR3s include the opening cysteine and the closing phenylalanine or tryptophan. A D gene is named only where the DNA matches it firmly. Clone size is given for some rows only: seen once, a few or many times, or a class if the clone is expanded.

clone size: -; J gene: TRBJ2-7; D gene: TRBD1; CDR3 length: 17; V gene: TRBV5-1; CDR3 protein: CASSPDEGDRDPYEQYF; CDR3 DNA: TGCGCCAGCAGCCCGGACGAAGGGGACAGGGATCCTTACGAGCAGTACTTC
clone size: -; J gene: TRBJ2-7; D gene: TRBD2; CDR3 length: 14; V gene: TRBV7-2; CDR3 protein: CASSSWTSGNEQYF; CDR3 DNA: TGTGCCAGCAGCTCCTGGACTAGCGGGAACGAGCAGTACTTC
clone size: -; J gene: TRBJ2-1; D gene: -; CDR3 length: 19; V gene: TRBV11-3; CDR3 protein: CASSLSRPSPNSSYNEQFF; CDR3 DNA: TGTGCCAGCAGCCTCTCCCGTCCATCACCGAACAGCTCCTACAATGAGCAGTTCTTC
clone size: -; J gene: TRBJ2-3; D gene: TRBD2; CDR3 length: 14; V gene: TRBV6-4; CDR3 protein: CASSPGLATDTQYF; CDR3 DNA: TGTGCCAGCAGCCCCGGACTAGCGACAGATACGCAGTATTTT
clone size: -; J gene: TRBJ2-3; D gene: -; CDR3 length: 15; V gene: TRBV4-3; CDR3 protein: CASSQDGGPSGGQYF; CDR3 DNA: TGCGCCAGCAGCCAAGATGGGGGGCCTTCGGGGGGGCAGTATTTT
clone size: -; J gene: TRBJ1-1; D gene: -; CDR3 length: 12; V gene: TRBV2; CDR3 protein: CASSPGGAEAFF; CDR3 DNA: TGTGCCAGCAGCCCTGGGGGGGCTGAAGCTTTCTTT
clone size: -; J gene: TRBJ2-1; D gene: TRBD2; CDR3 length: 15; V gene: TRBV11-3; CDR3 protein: CASSLTSGSHNEQFF; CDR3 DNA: TGTGCCAGCAGTCTTACTAGCGGGAGCCACAATGAGCAGTTCTTC
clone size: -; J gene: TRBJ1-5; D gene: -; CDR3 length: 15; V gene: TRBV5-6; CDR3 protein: CASSSGGGGNQPQHF; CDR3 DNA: TGTGCCAGCAGCTCGGGGGGTGGAGGCAATCAGCCCCAGCATTTT
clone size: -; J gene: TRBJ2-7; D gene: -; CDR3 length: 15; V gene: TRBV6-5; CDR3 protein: CASQTPGVASYEQYF; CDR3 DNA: TGTGCCAGCCAAACCCCGGGGGTCGCCTCCTACGAGCAGTACTTC
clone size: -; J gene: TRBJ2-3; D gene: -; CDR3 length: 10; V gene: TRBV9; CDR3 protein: CASGGDTQYF; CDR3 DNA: TGTGCCAGCGGGGGGGATACGCAGTATTTT
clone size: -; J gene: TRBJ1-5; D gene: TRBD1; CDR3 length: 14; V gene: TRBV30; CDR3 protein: CAWSADRDNQPQHF; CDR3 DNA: TGTGCCTGGAGTGCGGACAGGGACAATCAGCCCCAGCATTTT
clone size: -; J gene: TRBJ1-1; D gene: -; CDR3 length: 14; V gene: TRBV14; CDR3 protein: CASSFTTVNTEAFF; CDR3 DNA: TGTGCCAGCAGCTTTACGACAGTGAACACTGAAGCTTTCTTT
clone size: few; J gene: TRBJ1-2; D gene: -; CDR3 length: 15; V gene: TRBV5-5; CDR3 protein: CASSLAKQVGRGYTF; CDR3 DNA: TGTGCCAGCAGCTTGGCAAAACAGGTGGGGCGCGGCTACACCTTC
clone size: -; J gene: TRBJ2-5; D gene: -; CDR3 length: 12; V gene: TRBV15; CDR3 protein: CATSRDQETQYF; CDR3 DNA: TGTGCCACCAGCAGAGATCAGGAGACCCAGTACTTC
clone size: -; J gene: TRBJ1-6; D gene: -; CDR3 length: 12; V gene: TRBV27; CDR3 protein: CASSLGSSPLHF; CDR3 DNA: TGTGCCAGCAGTCTGGGGAGTTCACCCCTCCACTTT
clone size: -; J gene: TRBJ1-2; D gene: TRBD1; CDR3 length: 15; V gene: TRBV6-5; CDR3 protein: CASSFIQGAEGGYTF; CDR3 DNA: TGTGCCAGCAGTTTCATACAGGGGGCGGAAGGGGGCTACACCTTC
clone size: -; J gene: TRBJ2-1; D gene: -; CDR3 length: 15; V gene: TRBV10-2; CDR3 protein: CASSEGRVSYNEQFF; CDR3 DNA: TGCGCCAGCAGTGAAGGCCGGGTATCCTACAATGAGCAGTTCTTC
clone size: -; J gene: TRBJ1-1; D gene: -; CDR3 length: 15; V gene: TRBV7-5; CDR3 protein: CARSKGGHRNTEAFF; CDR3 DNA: TGTGCCAGGAGCAAGGGAGGACATAGGAACACTGAAGCTTTCTTT
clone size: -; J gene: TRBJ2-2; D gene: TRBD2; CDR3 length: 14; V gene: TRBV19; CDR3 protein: CASIPLAGTGELFF; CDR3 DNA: TGTGCCAGTATTCCGCTAGCGGGCACCGGGGAGCTGTTTTTT
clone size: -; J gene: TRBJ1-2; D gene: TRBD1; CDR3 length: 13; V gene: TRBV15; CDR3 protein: CASTGGSNYGYTF; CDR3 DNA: TGTGCCTCGACAGGGGGCTCCAACTATGGCTACACCTTC
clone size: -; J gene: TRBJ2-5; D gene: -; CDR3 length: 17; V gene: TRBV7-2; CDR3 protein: CASSSRGSRDTEETQYF; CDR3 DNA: TGTGCCAGCAGCTCGAGGGGGTCCCGGGACACCGAAGAGACCCAGTACTTC
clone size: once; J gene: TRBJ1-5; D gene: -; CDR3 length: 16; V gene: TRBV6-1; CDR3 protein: CASSEAGHLSNQPQHF; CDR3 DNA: TGTGCCAGCAGTGAAGCGGGACACCTCAGCAATCAGCCCCAGCATTTT